Each of the 7 T cell receptor beta chains below was sequenced from the same sample in a study of blood T cell repertoires in COVID-19. Profiled with immunoSEQ multiplex PCR; TCRdb holds only in-frame clones, not every one. The profile covers some 30,000 clones, with about 91% appearing a single time and around 17% taken by the ten largest. Sequencing was performed on peripheral blood. These TCRs come from a human donor with active COVID-19. The donor label of this sample is uncertain.

V gene TRBV5-6 combines with J gene TRBJ1-5; possible D gene TRBD1, 6 bases. Trimming shortened V by 1 base and J by 2 bases, and 10 bases separated the two germline ends. Germline V gene sequence: CDR1 SGHDT, CDR2 YYEEEE. CDR3 size: 15 residues. The CDR3 coding sequence is TGTGCCAGCAGCTTGAGTGGGGGCGGCAATCAGCCCCAGCATTTT. This translates into CASSLSGGGNQPQHF.

The rearrangement links TRBV6-7 to TRBJ1-1, with 7 bases fitting TRBD1. TRBV6-7 is reported as an ORF; its role is uncertain. The trim removed 3 bases at V and 2 bases at J, leaving 6 bases unmatched. The CDR3 is 15 amino acids. DNA for the CDR3: TGTGCCAGCAGTTATCCCGACAGGGCTAACACTGAAGCTTTCTTT. Its protein product is CASSYPDRANTEAFF.

The chain couples TRBV6-2 or TRBV6-3 to TRBJ2-3; 10 nucleotides line up with TRBD1. Germline loops: CDR1 MNHEY, CDR2 SVGEGT. The CDR3 has 16 amino acids. V shed 5 bases, J shed 3 bases, and the junction held 8 bases outside the gene matches. CDR3 in DNA: TGTGCCAGCAGTCTGACGGGACAGGGGAGGACAGATACGCAGTATTTT. It translates to CASSLTGQGRTDTQYF.

The chain is built from TRBV30 and TRBJ1-2, with a tentative D call TRBD1 (5 bases). The CDR3 runs to 15 residues. Per the germline V gene, CDR1 is GTSNPN and CDR2 is SVGIG (reference sequence). V lost 0 bases to trimming and J lost 0 bases, with 11 bases between them. CDR3 coding DNA: TGTGCCTGGAGTGTTATGGGGGGATCTAACTATGGCTACACCTTC. Translation: CAWSVMGGSNYGYTF.

The chain has TRBV10-1 and TRBJ2-7; 7 bases agree with TRBD1. The V gene end was trimmed by 2 bases and the J gene end by 0 bases; junction bases not matched to a gene: 4. The CDR3 has 15 residues. Germline CDR1 is WNHNN and CDR2 is SYGVQD (reference sequence). The CDR3 sequence: CASSELTGSSYEQYF. In DNA, the CDR3 is TGCGCCAGCAGTGAGCTGACAGGGAGCTCCTACGAGCAGTACTTC.

The chain has TRBV5-1 and TRBJ1-2; no clear D gene. The CDR3 has 13 amino acids. Trimming left V 2 bases short and J 7 bases short, with 12 bases between. The germline gives CDR1 SGHRS, CDR2 YFSETQ. CDR3 DNA sequence: TGCGCCAGCAGCTTAGAGGGCACGGCTGGCTACACCTTC. It codes for CASSLEGTAGYTF.

The V and J genes are TRBV4-2 and TRBJ1-4; 7 bases are a match to TRBD1. From germline, CDR1 is LGHNA and CDR2 YNFKEQ. Unmatched junction bases numbered 7, after V lost 3 bases and J lost 6 bases. The CDR3 loop spans 15 amino acids. CDR3 protein: CASSHPDRADEKLFF. The CDR3 bases are TGTGCCAGCAGCCACCCCGACAGGGCGGATGAAAAACTGTTTTTT.